This TCR beta chain was identified in a study of regulatory T cells in long-lasting Graves disease. The CDR3 extends over 12 amino acids. Germline CDR1 ENHRY, CDR2 SYGVKD. V lost 10 bases and J lost 1, with 11 bases in between. This clonotype was counted at least ten times. What it recognizes is unknown. Combining iRepertoire HTBI primers with Arm-PCR of CDR3 regions, the authors built TCR beta libraries. TCRdb reanalysed the multiplex PCR reads using MiXCR and keeps one entry per CDR3 protein. The sample yields hundreds of thousands of distinct CDR3 sequences, about a sixth seen once. General study findings and limits: Rather than thyroid tissue, only peripheral blood underwent study.

Noted time point: newly diagnosed GD, antithyroid drugs for less than 3 months. Researchers made the TCR library from RNA that was extracted from PBMCs. This sample also belongs to another study, concerning T cells in Graves' hyperthyroidism and ophthalmopathy. As that report states: HTBI primers were used for first-round RT-PCR of the TCR CDR3. Median prediction lead before ophthalmopathy onset was around 7 months with the model.

This sequence joins TRBV10-3 and TRBJ2-7; tentatively, D is TRBD1 (5 bases). The TCR was taken from a woman in her 30s with Graves disease. Sample: peripheral blood mononuclear cells (PBMCs), taken at new diagnosis, from a patient treated with antithyroid drugs. The CDR3, as DNA: TGTGCCACCCAAGCAGGGTCCTACGAGCAGTACTTC. Encoded protein: CATQAGSYEQYF.